A single sample is the source of the 20 T cell receptor beta chains below, sequenced in a study of blood T cell repertoires in COVID-19. Repertoires were generated with immunoSEQ multiplex PCR, while TCRdb's copy carries only in-frame clones and drops some. The sample has a few hundred thousand clones, over 65% seen once. The sequenced sample consisted of peripheral blood. These receptors came from a man aged 55 to 70 who had recovered from COVID-19.

The rearrangement joins TRBV5-6 to TRBJ2-6; D is uncertain. The CDR3 spans 15 residues. The V end lost 2 bases, the J end lost 0 bases, and 6 bases lay between the germline ends. Germline values: CDR1 SGHDT, CDR2 YYEEEE. CDR3 in DNA: TGTGCCAGCAGCTTCATAGTCTCTGGGGCCAACGTCCTGACTTTC. The encoded protein is CASSFIVSGANVLTF.

This clone appeared once. The chain couples TRBV3-1 (or the pseudogene TRBV3-2) to TRBJ1-5, with unresolved D. CDR3 length equals 12 residues. V lost 5 bases, J lost 9 bases, and 11 bases lay in between. CDR1 is LGHDT and CDR2 is YNNKEL in the germline V gene (reference sequence). DNA of the CDR3: TGTGCCAGCAGCTTCTCCTCGGGGCCCCAGCATTTT. Its translation: CASSFSSGPQHF.

The chain uses TRBV6-5 and TRBJ2-2, with a tentative D call TRBD2 (5 bases). Looked up from germline, CDR1 is MNHEY and CDR2 is SVGAGI. Between the trimmed V and J ends, which lost 7 bases and 1 base, there was a span of 10 bases. This CDR3 region has 14 residues. CDR3 amino acids: CASTGIVNTGELFF. DNA of the CDR3: TGTGCCAGCACCGGGATCGTGAACACCGGGGAGCTGTTTTTT.

In its sample, this clone was seen once. This chain joins TRBV25-1 and TRBJ1-1; unclear D gene. CDR3 length: 12 amino acids. Trimming took 6 bases from V and 6 from J, leaving 11 bases between them. Germline CDR1 and CDR2: MGHDK and SYGVNS. CDR3 nucleotides: TGTGCCAGCAGGGGCTCTTTTCCTGAAGCTTTCTTT. This codes for CASRGSFPEAFF.

V and J are TRBV19 and TRBJ1-6; a weak D match, TRBD1 (5 bases). Germline lookup yields CDR1 LNHDA and CDR2 SQIVND (reference sequence). Deletions cut 5 bases from V and 2 bases from J, with 13 bases between. The CDR3 loop spans 16 amino acids. CDR3 sequence reads: CASSYFQGTYNSPLHF. CDR3 sequence (DNA): TGTGCCAGTAGTTACTTCCAGGGAACCTATAATTCACCCCTCCACTTT.

This clone was seen just once. The V gene is TRBV3-1 (or the pseudogene TRBV3-2), the J gene TRBJ1-2, with D unresolved. CDR1 is LGHDT and CDR2 is YNNKEL in the germline V gene (reference sequence). CDR3 length: 11 amino acids. Trimming removed 6 bases from V and 7 bases from J, with 9 bases in between. The CDR3 DNA follows: TGTGCCAGCAGTCCGGGGATTGGCTACACCTTC. Residues: CASSPGIGYTF.

The gene calls are TRBV3-1 (or the pseudogene TRBV3-2) and TRBJ1-2; D unresolved. CDR1 and CDR2 (germline): LGHDT, YNNKEL (reference sequence). V shed 3 bases and J shed 1 base, with 6 bases lying between them. This CDR3 contains 13 residues. The DNA for the CDR3 is TGTGCCAGCAGCCAGCTCAGTAACTATGGCTACACCTTC. Its translation is CASSQLSNYGYTF.

This clone was counted a few times. This sequence joins TRBV14 and TRBJ1-1; 7 bases line up with TRBD1. Losses at the gene ends were 4 bases for V and 0 bases for J; bases not matched to a gene: 8. Germline V gives CDR1 SGHDN, CDR2 FVKESK. This CDR3 is 16 amino acids long. The CDR3 region is CASSPMGQPMNTEAFF. As DNA, the CDR3 is TGTGCCAGCAGCCCTATGGGACAGCCCATGAACACTGAAGCTTTCTTT.

J is TRBJ2-7 and V is TRBV27, with 14 positions matching TRBD2. Germline loops: CDR1 MNHEY, CDR2 SMNVEV (reference sequence). The CDR3 is 15 amino acids. With V trimmed by 5 bases and J by 7 bases, 7 bases remained unmatched. CDR3: CASSETSGRAGEQYF. For the CDR3, the DNA is TGTGCCAGCAGTGAGACTAGCGGGAGGGCAGGAGAGCAGTACTTC.

The chain uses TRBV6-5 and TRBJ1-1, with TRBD1 as a possible D gene (5 bases). Per the germline V gene, CDR1 is MNHEY and CDR2 is SVGAGI. The CDR3 is 13 residues long. Trimming cost V 0 bases and J 11 bases, with 13 bases left between them. CDR3 DNA: TGTGCCAGCAGTTACTCGAAGGGGCGTCAGGCTTTCTTT. It translates to CASSYSKGRQAFF.

V usage is TRBV5-1 and J usage is TRBJ2-2, with 9 positions matching TRBD2. Germline trimming cut 0 bases from V and 7 bases from J; bases unmatched to any gene: 13. From germline, CDR1 is SGHRS and CDR2 YFSETQ. There are 18 residues in the CDR3. DNA for the CDR3: TGCGCCAGCAGCTTGGAGATAAGCGGGAGGCGGGCGGACGGGGAGCTGTTTTTT. Translation gives CASSLEISGRRADGELFF.

J is TRBJ1-6 and V is TRBV6-6; TRBD1 matches at 8 bases. This CDR3 has 15 amino acids. V shed 4 bases, J shed 11 bases, and the junction held 10 bases outside the gene matches. Germline-derived CDR1 and CDR2 are MNHNY and SVGAGI (reference sequence). The CDR3 DNA reads as TGTGCCAGCAGTTCGGCTGGACAGGGCCAGGCACCCCTCCACTTT. It specifies CASSSAGQGQAPLHF.

The rearrangement links TRBV6-5 to TRBJ2-1; 14 bases map to TRBD2. V trimming: 5 bases; J trimming: 6 bases; junction bases outside the gene matches: 3. Looked up from germline, CDR1 is MNHEY and CDR2 is SVGAGI. The CDR3 contains 15 residues. DNA of the CDR3: TGTGCCAGCAGTCCGACTAGCGGGAGGGCCAATGAGCAGTTCTTC. Protein: CASSPTSGRANEQFF.

This chain joins TRBV9 and TRBJ2-1, with D uncertain. This CDR3 has 13 amino acids. The ends were cut back, 0 bases at V and 4 bases at J, with 5 bases in the middle. From germline, CDR1 is SGDLS and CDR2 YYNGEE. CDR3 amino acids: CASSVDRYNEQFF. CDR3 coding DNA: TGTGCCAGCAGCGTAGACAGATACAATGAGCAGTTCTTC.

The chain is built from TRBV15 and TRBJ1-2; D unclear. CDR1 and CDR2 from the germline V gene are LNHNV and YYDKDF (reference sequence). V was pared by 0 bases and J by 5 bases, with 16 bases between. The CDR3 is 16 amino acids. CDR3 bases: TGTGCCACCAGCAGAGATATTGGCAGTAATATTTATGGCTACACCTTC. Amino acids: CATSRDIGSNIYGYTF.

As to this clone: Different DNA sequences within this sample yield the same CDR3. The chain employs TRBV11-3 and TRBJ2-1; 7 nucleotides agree with TRBD2. V lost 1 base, J lost 0 bases, and 0 bases stayed unmatched. Germline CDR1 is SGHNT and CDR2 is YENEEA. The CDR3 extends over 15 amino acids. This chain's CDR3 is CASSLAGGSYNEQFF. The DNA for the CDR3 is TGTGCCAGCAGCTTAGCGGGAGGCTCCTACAATGAGCAGTTCTTC.

This rearrangement joins TRBV15 to TRBJ2-5, with D maybe TRBD2 (5 bases). The CDR3 totals 14 residues. V was clipped by 2 bases and J by 4 bases, with 11 bases between them. CDR1 is LNHNV, CDR2 YYDKDF, per germline (reference sequence). Written as DNA, the CDR3 is TGTGCCACCAGCAGACTCGTGGCGGGAGAGACCCAGTACTTC. Its translation is CATSRLVAGETQYF.

V gene TRBV6-5 combines with J gene TRBJ2-7, with D perhaps TRBD2 (6 bases). CDR1 is MNHEY and CDR2 is SVGAGI in the germline V gene. Trimming cost V 8 bases and J 3 bases, with 17 bases left between them. The CDR3 has 14 amino acids. This CDR3 reads CASSPGGLRYEQYF. The CDR3, as DNA: TGTGCCAGCTCACCTGGGGGACTCCGCTACGAGCAGTACTTC.

This clone turned up a few times. The chain uses TRBV9 and TRBJ2-2, with a possible D match to TRBD2 (6 bases). Per germline, CDR1 SGDLS and CDR2 YYNGEE. CDR3 length: 16 amino acids. V lost 0 bases and J lost 3, with 12 bases in between. The DNA for the CDR3 is TGTGCCAGCAGCGTAGGTGGAGGGTCCGACACCGGGGAGCTGTTTTTT. Translation gives CASSVGGGSDTGELFF.

Notes on this clone: In the same sample, other DNA sequences code for this CDR3. This chain uses TRBV28 with TRBJ1-3; D possibly corresponds to TRBD1 (6 bases). The CDR3 loop spans 14 amino acids. CDR1 and CDR2 from the germline V gene are MDHEN and SYDVKM. V gave up 5 bases and J gave up 0 bases, with 8 bases separating them. The CDR3, as DNA: TGTGCCAGCAGTCCACAGGGCTCTGGAAACACCATATATTTT. Its translation: CASSPQGSGNTIYF.